One T cell receptor (beta chain) is described in this entry. V gave up 5 bases and J gave up 10 bases; unmatched junction bases: 5. Germline values: CDR1 SEHNR, CDR2 FQNEAQ (reference sequence). This CDR3 has 14 residues. In the original analysis: Reference gene primer amplification in the assay estimated nucleated cell counts. Libraries were prepared by immunoSEQ multiplex PCR; TCRdb keeps only in-frame clonotypes and omits some of them. That table is the source of V, J and clone size, and D and trimming were worked out from the DNA. The table shows about 430,000 clones, with 85% to 90% occurring only once. These data are taken from a study of blood T cell repertoires in COVID-19. Background on the study: The United States, Italy and Spain provided the acute and convalescent COVID-19 samples.

Allocation to cohorts depended on clinical history reported by the participants. Material for sequencing was PBMCs or T cells enriched from blood (not recorded which). The chain links TRBV7-9 to TRBJ1-6; 10 nucleotides align to TRBD1. The sequence came from a woman in her twenties or thirties with acute COVID-19. CDR3 loop: CASSGQGGHSPLHF. Written as DNA, the CDR3 is TGTGCCAGCAGCGGACAGGGGGGTCACTCACCCCTCCACTTT.